The clone carrying this T cell receptor beta chain was recorded at least ten times. What it recognizes is unknown. This CDR3 comprises 16 residues. Germline trimming cut 0 bases from V and 1 base from J; bases unmatched to any gene: 4. Germline assignment: CDR1 LGHNT and CDR2 FRNRAP. Libraries of TCR beta came from iRepertoire HTBI primers plus Arm-PCR of CDR3 regions. TCRdb re-called the multiplex PCR reads through MiXCR, storing one row per CDR3 protein. The sample consists of approximately 210,000 distinct CDR3 sequences, around 17% of them appearing once. The sample originates from a study of regulatory T cells in long-lasting Graves disease. Study results and limitations: Persistent Graves' patients showed a TCR diversity that was lower than that of newly diagnosed ones. TRBV28 was favored in persistent disease, as were TRBJ1-2 and TRBJ2-5.

The time point denotes: newly diagnosed GD, antithyroid drugs for less than 3 months. Scientists built the TCR library using RNA that was extracted from PBMCs. The patient group derived from an endocrinology department in Xi'an, China. The V call is TRBV12-5, the J call TRBJ2-3, with 7 bases fitting TRBD2. This sequence originates from a female donor with Graves disease. Sequenced material: peripheral blood mononuclear cells (PBMCs), taken at new diagnosis, from a patient treated with antithyroid drugs. CDR3 in DNA: TGTGCTAGTGGTTTGGTTGGCGGGGGAGGCACAGATACGCAGTATTTT. This sequence encodes CASGLVGGGGTDTQYF.